Below are 29 T cell receptor beta chains sequenced from a single sample in a study of blood T cell repertoires in COVID-19. Using immunoSEQ multiplex PCR, the repertoire was profiled, and TCRdb retains in-frame clones only, with some absent. The data contain 35,000 or so clones, 90% to 95% of them singletons. Sequences were obtained from peripheral blood. The receptors derive from a man in his 60s with active or convalescent COVID-19.

This chain uses TRBV6-1 with TRBJ2-4; possible D gene TRBD1, 5 bases. Trimming stripped 4 bases from V and 0 bases from J, with 19 bases between. Germline CDR1 reads MNHNS; CDR2 reads SASEGT. CDR3 size: 18 residues. In nucleotides, the CDR3 is TGTGCCAGCAGTGGAGGACACATGTCCCCTCTAGCCAAAAACATTCAGTACTTC. It specifies CASSGGHMSPLAKNIQYF.

The chain couples TRBV6-6 to TRBJ2-7; 11 bases match TRBD1. The CDR3 sequence is 13 residues long. V lost 6 bases, J lost 7 bases, and 5 bases stayed unmatched. Per germline, CDR1 MNHNY and CDR2 SVGAGI (reference sequence). CDR3 DNA: TGTGCCAGCAGAGGACAGGGGGCAGAAGAGCAGTACTTC. This encodes CASRGQGAEEQYF.

In nucleotides, the CDR3 is TGTGCCAGCTCACCACGGAGAACCGATCGGACAGATACGCAGTATTTT. Its translation: CASSPRRTDRTDTQYF. The gene calls are TRBV18 and TRBJ2-3; D remains unclear. Germline loops: CDR1 KGHSH, CDR2 LQKENI. CDR3 length: 16 residues. V was shortened by 1 base and J by 3 bases, with 14 bases between the two germline ends.

The chain links TRBV28 to TRBJ2-7; 11 nucleotides align to TRBD1. CDR3 length: 16 amino acids. V shed 4 bases and J 2 bases; nucleotides not matched to a gene: 7. CDR1 MDHEN and CDR2 SYDVKM come from the germline V gene. The DNA of the CDR3 is TGTGCCAGCAGTTCGCCGGGACAGGGGGGTCCCTACGAGCAGTACTTC. Its translation is CASSSPGQGGPYEQYF.

CDR3 bases: TGTGCCAGCAGCTTACTAGCAGGACGGGCCGAAGCTTTCTTT. It translates to CASSLLAGRAEAFF. The rearrangement joins TRBV7-9 to TRBJ1-1; D unclear. CDR1 is SEHNR, CDR2 FQNEAQ, per germline (reference sequence). Between the trimmed V and J ends, which lost 2 bases and 8 bases, there was a span of 15 bases. CDR3 size: 14 residues.

The chain couples TRBV2 to TRBJ2-3; no reliable D call. CDR3 size: 14 residues. Per germline, CDR1 SNHLY and CDR2 FYNNEI. V shed 4 bases and J shed 4 bases, with 12 bases lying between them. As DNA, the CDR3 is TGTGCCAGCAGTGGAGCAATCGGGTCAGATACGCAGTATTTT. This encodes CASSGAIGSDTQYF. Drawing the rest from reference TRBV2 and TRBJ2-3, the complete variable domain is EPEVTQTPSHQVTQMGQEVILRCVPISNHLYFYWYRQILGQKVEFLVSFYNNEISEKSEIFDDQFSVERPDGSNFTLKIRSTKLEDSAMYFCASSGAIGSDTQYFGPGTRLTVL.

V and J are TRBV28 and TRBJ1-2; D may be TRBD1 (6 bases). Germline V gene data show CDR1 as MDHEN and CDR2 as SYDVKM. V was trimmed by 4 bases and J by 4 bases, leaving 16 bases between them. This CDR3 comprises 15 residues. The CDR3 coding sequence is TGTGCCAGCAGTTCATCAGGGGCAGGGCTCTATGGCTACACCTTC. This codes for CASSSSGAGLYGYTF.

V usage is TRBV5-1 and J usage is TRBJ1-2, with 7 bases fitting TRBD1. J lost 4 bases, V lost 0 bases, and 3 bases had no gene match. The CDR3 has 14 residues. Germline V gene lookup returns CDR1 SGHRS and CDR2 YFSETQ. This CDR3 is CASSLGDSLYGYTF. CDR3 DNA: TGCGCCAGCAGCTTGGGGGACAGCCTCTATGGCTACACCTTC.

This clone was seen a handful of times. The same CDR3 is also encoded by other DNA sequences in this sample. The chain couples TRBV5-4 to TRBJ2-7; TRBD2 matches at 15 bases. In germline, CDR1 is SGHNT, CDR2 YYREEE (reference sequence). V trimming: 4 bases; J trimming: 3 bases; junction bases outside the gene matches: 2. The CDR3 consists of 15 residues. The CDR3 coding sequence is TGTGCCAGCAGCCCGGGACTAGCGGGGGGCTACGAGCAGTACTTC. Its protein is CASSPGLAGGYEQYF.

Here the CDR3 DNA reads TGCGCCAGCAGCCCTATTACAGGGAGCTCCTACGAGCAGTACTTC. Residues: CASSPITGSSYEQYF. The chain couples TRBV10-1 to TRBJ2-7; possible D gene TRBD1, 6 bases. CDR1 is WNHNN, CDR2 SYGVQD, per germline (reference sequence). The CDR3 has 15 residues. V was trimmed by 6 bases and J by 0 bases, leaving 15 bases between them.

The V and J genes are TRBV5-4 and TRBJ1-1; 7 bases agree with TRBD1. Germline V gene data show CDR1 as SGHNT and CDR2 as YYREEE (reference sequence). This CDR3 contains 15 residues. Trimming removed 3 bases from V and 2 bases from J; junction bases left unmatched: 7. For the CDR3, the DNA is TGTGCCAGCAGCTACAGGACAGGTAGTAACACTGAAGCTTTCTTT. Its protein is CASSYRTGSNTEAFF.

The chain links TRBV5-4 to TRBJ2-5, with D tentatively TRBD2 (6 bases). The CDR3 length is 15 residues. The germline V gene has CDR1 SGHNT and CDR2 YYREEE (reference sequence). The V and J ends lost 0 bases and 9 bases respectively, with 18 bases between them. This CDR3 reads CASSLGGRGRKAQYF. The DNA for the CDR3 is TGTGCCAGCAGCTTGGGTGGCCGGGGGAGGAAGGCCCAGTACTTC.

This clone was observed a single time. This rearrangement joins TRBV5-1 to TRBJ1-1; unclear D gene. CDR1 is SGHRS, CDR2 YFSETQ, per germline. The CDR3 consists of 13 residues. Between the trimmed V and J ends, which lost 2 bases and 6 bases, there was a span of 11 bases. The CDR3 nucleotides are TGCGCCAGCAGCTTCCCCTCCGGGGCTGAAGCTTTCTTT. Amino acid sequence: CASSFPSGAEAFF. Full variable domain (missing parts from reference TRBV5-1 and TRBJ1-1): KAGVTQTPRYLIKTRGQQVTLSCSPISGHRSVSWYQQTPGQGLQFLFEYFSETQRNKGNFPGRFSGRQFSNSRSEMNVSTLELGDSALYLCASSFPSGAEAFFGQGTRLTVV.

V usage is TRBV19 and J usage is TRBJ1-1; D unresolved. Germline CDR1 and CDR2: LNHDA and SQIVND (reference sequence). Trimming removed 3 bases from V and 5 bases from J, with 16 bases in between. CDR3 length equals 15 residues. The CDR3 is CASSILQTGGTEAFF. The CDR3 DNA is TGTGCCAGTAGTATCCTCCAGACCGGCGGAACTGAAGCTTTCTTT.

This sequence joins TRBV7-2 and TRBJ1-2; 7 positions match TRBD1. V shed 1 base and J 6 bases; nucleotides not matched to a gene: 5. Germline V gene sequence: CDR1 SGHTA, CDR2 FQGNSA. This CDR3 spans 14 amino acids. The CDR3 protein is CASSLVGTDNGYTF. The CDR3 DNA is TGTGCCAGCAGCTTAGTGGGGACAGACAATGGCTACACCTTC.

This clone came up once. The gene calls are TRBV14 and TRBJ1-5; 7 bases are shared with TRBD1. CDR3 size: 20 residues. The junction had 14 bases not matched to a gene; V was cut back by 0 bases and J by 0 bases. CDR1 is SGHDN, CDR2 FVKESK, per germline. The CDR3, as DNA: TGTGCCAGCAGCCAAGATCCTTGGACGGAGGGGGCCCATAGCAATCAGCCCCAGCATTTT. Residues: CASSQDPWTEGAHSNQPQHF. Full variable domain (remainder filled in from reference TRBV14 and TRBJ1-5): EAGVTQFPSHSVIEKGQTVTLRCDPISGHDNLYWYRRVMGKEIKFLLHFVKESKQDESGMPNNRFLAERTGGTYSTLKVQPAELEDSGVYFCASSQDPWTEGAHSNQPQHFGDGTRLSIL.

The genes are TRBV19 and TRBJ2-7; D ambiguous. Trimming cost V 6 bases and J 0 bases, with 9 bases left between them. There are 13 residues in the CDR3. Germline V gene lookup returns CDR1 LNHDA and CDR2 SQIVND (reference sequence). The chain's CDR3 is CASSDSSSYEQYF. Here the CDR3 DNA reads TGTGCCAGTAGCGACTCCAGCTCCTACGAGCAGTACTTC.

The genes are TRBV19 and TRBJ2-7, with 9 bases matching TRBD1. Per the germline V gene, CDR1 is LNHDA and CDR2 is SQIVND (reference sequence). The CDR3 spans 16 residues. The J segment lost 5 bases and the V segment lost 6 bases, leaving 14 bases of the junction unmatched. CDR3 DNA sequence: TGTGCCAGTAGCTATATCCCACAGGGGGCGCCGAACGAGCAGTACTTC. This gives the protein CASSYIPQGAPNEQYF.

The chain couples TRBV2 to TRBJ1-4; weak D call: TRBD1 (6 bases). This CDR3 is 15 amino acids long. V lost 1 base to trimming and J lost 8 bases, with 14 bases between them. CDR1 is SNHLY and CDR2 is FYNNEI in the germline V gene. The CDR3 here is CASSEGQGHREKLFF. For the CDR3, the DNA is TGTGCCAGCAGTGAAGGGCAGGGGCATCGAGAAAAACTGTTTTTT.

This clone showed up just a few times. The DNA of the CDR3 is TGCGCCAGCAGCTTGGACATCAAGGGGCTCGAAGCTTTCTTT. Protein: CASSLDIKGLEAFF. This chain joins TRBV5-1 and TRBJ1-1, with D perhaps TRBD1 (5 bases). This CDR3 spans 14 amino acids. Trimming stripped 0 bases from V and 8 bases from J, with 14 bases between. Germline CDR1 and CDR2: SGHRS and YFSETQ.

This chain links TRBV5-5 with TRBJ1-1; D ambiguous. Trimming pared 0 bases from V and 4 bases from J, leaving 7 bases between. CDR1 is SGHKS and CDR2 is YYEKEE in the germline V gene (reference sequence). This CDR3 spans 13 amino acids. CDR3 bases: TGTGCCAGCAGCTTGGGCCGGGGCACTGAAGCTTTCTTT. Encoded protein: CASSLGRGTEAFF.

This chain uses TRBV5-1 with TRBJ1-1; D unresolved. Trimming removed 4 bases from V and 5 bases from J, with 12 bases in between. This CDR3 is 13 amino acids long. Germline V gene sequence: CDR1 SGHRS, CDR2 YFSETQ. The DNA for the CDR3 is TGCGCCAGCAGCCCCCCGGCGGAGACTGAAGCTTTCTTT. Residues: CASSPPAETEAFF.

This rearrangement joins TRBV19 to TRBJ1-2, with D perhaps TRBD1 (5 bases). The CDR3 totals 13 residues. Germline CDR1 reads LNHDA; CDR2 reads SQIVND (reference sequence). V was shortened by 3 bases and J by 7 bases, with 12 bases between the two germline ends. Written as DNA, the CDR3 is TGTGCCAGTAGTATTTCGGGGGGAACTGGCTACACCTTC. This gives the protein CASSISGGTGYTF.

The chain links TRBV5-1 to TRBJ2-7; tentative D call: TRBD2 (6 bases). V lost 4 bases and J 6 bases, leaving 8 bases between the germline ends. From germline, CDR1 is SGHRS and CDR2 YFSETQ. The length of the CDR3 is 11 residues. CDR3 DNA sequence: TGCGCCAGCAGCACTAGCAGCGAGCAGTACTTC. Its translation is CASSTSSEQYF.

This clone was seen just once. The chain couples TRBV6-6 to TRBJ2-6; no clear D gene. The CDR3 has 15 residues. Looked up from germline, CDR1 is MNHNY and CDR2 is SVGAGI (reference sequence). Trimming left V 6 bases short and J 4 bases short, with 13 bases between. CDR3 sequence reads: CASSPVGFGANVLTF. In DNA form, the CDR3 reads TGTGCCAGCAGCCCGGTGGGCTTCGGGGCCAACGTCCTGACTTTC.

This clone was detected once. The rearrangement uses TRBV14 and TRBJ1-3; D might be TRBD1 (5 bases). CDR1 and CDR2 (germline): SGHDN, FVKESK. V gave up 3 bases and J gave up 1 base, with 13 bases separating them. The CDR3 covers 16 residues. The CDR3 region is CASSHFPQGSGNTIYF. The CDR3, as DNA: TGTGCCAGCAGCCACTTTCCCCAGGGATCTGGAAACACCATATATTTT. Drawing the rest from reference TRBV14 and TRBJ1-3, the complete variable domain is EAGVTQFPSHSVIEKGQTVTLRCDPISGHDNLYWYRRVMGKEIKFLLHFVKESKQDESGMPNNRFLAERTGGTYSTLKVQPAELEDSGVYFCASSHFPQGSGNTIYFGEGSWLTVV.

V is TRBV27 and J is TRBJ1-2; 9 bases map to TRBD1. The CDR3 is 12 residues long. Germline lookup yields CDR1 MNHEY and CDR2 SMNVEV (reference sequence). V lost 6 bases and J lost 8; bases outside the gene matches: 4. The CDR3 nucleotides read TGTGCCAGCAGGCAAACAGGGGGCGGCTACACCTTC. Residues: CASRQTGGGYTF.

The V call is TRBV5-4, the J call TRBJ2-1; 8 bases agree with TRBD1. This CDR3 contains 14 residues. Germline V CDR1 and CDR2: SGHNT, YYREEE (reference sequence). V was pared by 5 bases and J by 8 bases, with 9 bases of the junction left unmatched. Written as DNA, the CDR3 is TGTGCCAGCAGTCGGCAGGGGGCGATCGATGAGCAGTTCTTC. This encodes CASSRQGAIDEQFF.

V is TRBV3-1 (or the pseudogene TRBV3-2) and J is TRBJ2-6; D not certain. V was cut by 6 bases and J by 0 bases, with 6 bases left in between. The CDR3 has 14 amino acids. In germline, CDR1 is LGHDT, CDR2 YNNKEL (reference sequence). The DNA of the CDR3 is TGTGCCAGCAGGTACAACTCTGGGGCCAACGTCCTGACTTTC. Translation gives CASRYNSGANVLTF.